Shown below are 32 T cell receptor beta chains from a single sample sequenced in a study of blood T cells in healthy people across ages. Then a second PCR, running roughly 7 to 12 cycles, was carried out with a sample-barcoded 5' primer and a J-beta primer mix. TCRdb itself ran the 5' RACE reads through MiXCR, one entry per CDR3 protein. The table lists more than 750,000 distinct CDR3 sequences, about 29% of them singletons. These data are also associated with another study on T cells of mothers and their children.

Sequences were obtained from blood. The receptors here all came from a woman in her forties in good health.

In its sample, this clonotype was seen a few times. This chain joins TRBV20-1 and TRBJ2-3, with a possible D match to TRBD2 (6 bases). The CDR3 sequence is 14 residues long. Per the germline V gene, CDR1 is DFQATT and CDR2 is SNEGSKA (reference sequence). The V and J ends lost 5 bases and 2 bases respectively, with 14 bases between them. DNA for the CDR3: TGCAGTGCTGGAGGGGTCTCCCCCACAGATACGCAGTATTTT. It translates to CSAGGVSPTDTQYF.

The chain links TRBV5-5 to TRBJ2-5, with D possibly being TRBD2 (5 bases). This CDR3 has 14 residues. The germline V gene encodes CDR1 SGHKS and CDR2 YYEKEE (reference sequence). Trimming took off 4 bases at V and 4 bases at J, with 14 bases between the two ends. As DNA, the CDR3 is TGTGCCAGCAGCGTCCCCGGGGTTCGAGAGACCCAGTACTTC. This translates into CASSVPGVRETQYF.

The gene calls are TRBV5-6 and TRBJ1-2; D is unresolved. V was trimmed by 1 base and J by 8 bases, leaving 12 bases between them. CDR1 SGHDT and CDR2 YYEEEE come from the germline V gene. The CDR3 spans 13 residues. The CDR3 DNA reads TGTGCCAGCAGCTTGCTCGAAAGGGAGGGCTACACCTTC. This translates into CASSLLEREGYTF. The variable domain in full, completed from reference TRBV5-6 and TRBJ1-2, reads DAGVTQSPTHLIKTRGQQVTLRCSPKSGHDTVSWYQQALGQGPQFIFQYYEEEERQRGNFPDRFSGHQFPNYSSELNVNALLLGDSALYLCASSLLEREGYTFGSGTRLTVV.

The chain has TRBV6-2 or TRBV6-3 and TRBJ2-2; a possible D gene is TRBD1 (5 bases). This CDR3 has 14 amino acids. Germline V gives CDR1 MNHEY, CDR2 SVGEGT. V was shortened by 7 bases and J by 1 base, with 10 bases between the two germline ends. The CDR3 DNA reads TGTGCCAGCACCCAAACAGGGAACACCGGGGAGCTGTTTTTT. Translated, it gives CASTQTGNTGELFF.

The chain employs TRBV28 and TRBJ2-5, with 7 bases matching TRBD1. Judging by the DNA end, TRBJ2-7 fits better; the J call may be wrong. The CDR3 extends over 14 amino acids. Germline loops: CDR1 MDHEN, CDR2 SYDVKM. The chain's CDR3 is CASKAGQASYEQYF. The CDR3 DNA follows: TGTGCCAGCAAAGCCGGACAGGCCTCCTACGAGCAGTACTTC.

In this sample, this clonotype turned up a few times. A junction boundary mismatches the germline segment, possibly from a read error. The V and J genes are TRBV7-8 and TRBJ2-1; TRBD2 aligns across 10 bases. This CDR3 spans 15 amino acids. CDR1 is SGHVS, CDR2 FQNEAQ, per germline. This CDR3 reads CASSLALAGKNEQFF. The CDR3 DNA follows: TGTGCCAGCAGCCTAGCACTAGCGGGGAAGAATGAGCAGTTCTTC.

J is TRBJ2-3 and V is TRBV5-1, with 10 bases matching TRBD2. Germline trimming cut 5 bases from V and 0 bases from J; bases unmatched to any gene: 6. The CDR3 contains 16 residues. Germline assignment: CDR1 SGHRS and CDR2 YFSETQ. CDR3 in DNA: TGCGCCAGCAGTGTAGCGGGGGGTGTCAGCACAGATACGCAGTATTTT. Protein sequence: CASSVAGGVSTDTQYF.

This clonotype occurred many times. CDR3 region: CASSHRGSHGYTF. CDR3 sequence (DNA): TGCGCCAGCAGCCATCGGGGGAGCCATGGCTACACCTTC. This rearrangement joins TRBV5-1 to TRBJ1-2, with D possibly TRBD1 on 5 matching bases. From germline, CDR1 is SGHRS and CDR2 YFSETQ. CDR3 length: 13 amino acids. Trimming took off 4 bases at V and 6 bases at J, with 13 bases between the two ends. Using reference TRBV5-1 and TRBJ1-2 for the parts outside the CDR3, the full variable domain is KAGVTQTPRYLIKTRGQQVTLSCSPISGHRSVSWYQQTPGQGLQFLFEYFSETQRNKGNFPGRFSGRQFSNSRSEMNVSTLELGDSALYLCASSHRGSHGYTFGSGTRLTVV.

This clonotype was observed a few times. The J gene is TRBJ2-1, the V gene TRBV12-3 or TRBV12-4; 10 nucleotides align to TRBD2. The V segment lost 1 base and the J segment 5 bases; nucleotides outside the gene matches: 5. The CDR3 runs to 16 residues. As DNA, the CDR3 is TGTGCCAGCAGTTTAGGACTAGCGGGTGTAAACAATGAGCAGTTCTTC. It yields the protein CASSLGLAGVNNEQFF.

This clonotype was observed many times. J is TRBJ2-4 and V is TRBV4-1; the match to TRBD2 covers 7 bases. This CDR3 spans 17 amino acids. Trimming cost V 3 bases and J 4 bases; bases outside gene matches: 12. CDR1 MGHRA and CDR2 YSYEKL come from the germline V gene. The chain's CDR3 is CASSHLLASRLKNIQYF. CDR3 in DNA: TGCGCCAGCAGCCATCTACTAGCGAGCCGGCTTAAAAACATTCAGTACTTC.

The sample holds a few counts of this clonotype. The chain carries TRBV7-2 and TRBJ2-5, with TRBD2 identical over 13 bases. V lost 5 bases to trimming and J lost 10 bases; unmatched junction nucleotides: 13. Looked up from germline, CDR1 is SGHTA and CDR2 is FQGNSA. This CDR3 region has 16 residues. The CDR3 DNA sequence: TGTGCCAGCAGCCTGGGACTAGCGGGGCGACAGGGGGTCCAGTACTTC. Translating gives CASSLGLAGRQGVQYF. Supplemented by reference TRBV7-2 and TRBJ2-5, the full variable domain reads GAGVSQSPSNKVTEKGKDVELRCDPISGHTALYWYRQSLGQGLEFLIYFQGNSAPDKSGLPSDRFSAERTGGSVSTLTIQRTQQEDSAVYLCASSLGLAGRQGVQYFGPGTRLLVL.

Comment on this clonotype: A much larger clone differs from this one at a single base, so this may be a read error. This chain links TRBV5-1 with TRBJ2-3; D gene uncertain. This CDR3 has 15 amino acids. V was pared by 0 bases and J by 3 bases, with 11 bases between. Germline V gives CDR1 SGHRS, CDR2 YFSETQ. The CDR3 region is CASSLANTLTDTQYF. The CDR3 DNA reads as TGCGCCAGCAGCTTGGCTAACACACTAACAGATACGCAGTATTTT.

V and J are TRBV5-1 and TRBJ2-2, with TRBD2 matching 13 bases. V shed 4 bases, J shed 3 bases, and the junction held 9 bases outside the gene matches. The CDR3 is 18 residues long. The germline CDR1 and CDR2 sequences are SGHRS and YFSETQ. CDR3 bases: TGCGCCAGCAGCAAGACTAGCGGGGGGACCCGATACACCGGGGAGCTGTTTTTT. Its translation is CASSKTSGGTRYTGELFF.

This clonotype was seen more than once but under ten times. The genes are TRBV20-1 and TRBJ2-7, with D possibly TRBD2 on 6 matching bases. V was pared by 3 bases and J by 5 bases, with 11 bases between. This CDR3 is 12 amino acids long. From germline, CDR1 is DFQATT and CDR2 SNEGSKA (reference sequence). The CDR3 is CSASGGDHEQYF. The CDR3 coding sequence is TGCAGTGCTAGCGGAGGGGACCACGAGCAGTACTTC.

This clonotype showed up many times. Compared with germline, one end of the junction differs, possibly owing to a read error. The chain couples TRBV20-1 to TRBJ2-7; 7 bases match TRBD1. Germline CDR1 is DFQATT and CDR2 is SNEGSKA (reference sequence). CDR3 length: 13 amino acids. CDR3 loop: CSAGDRVGYEQYF. In DNA, the CDR3 is TGCAGTGCTGGAGACAGGGTAGGCTACGAGCAGTACTTC.

The table lists this clonotype with many counts. This chain links TRBV5-6 with TRBJ2-4, with TRBD1 identical over 10 bases. With 0 bases clipped from V and 13 bases from J, the junction kept 13 bases outside the gene matches. The CDR3 has 16 amino acids. Germline V gene sequence: CDR1 SGHDT, CDR2 YYEEEE. The CDR3 protein is CASSLGTGGSLREQYF. The CDR3 DNA follows: TGTGCCAGCAGCTTGGGGACAGGGGGATCCCTTCGGGAGCAGTACTTC.

The chain uses TRBV5-1 and TRBJ2-3, with no clear D. The V and J ends lost 0 bases and 0 bases respectively, with 8 bases between them. Looked up from germline, CDR1 is SGHRS and CDR2 is YFSETQ. The CDR3 totals 15 residues. CDR3 sequence reads: CASSLVATSTDTQYF. The CDR3 coding sequence is TGCGCCAGCAGCTTGGTGGCTACTAGCACAGATACGCAGTATTTT.

This clonotype was recorded once. This chain connects TRBV20-1 to TRBJ1-2, with D tentatively TRBD1 (6 bases). The V and J ends lost 5 bases and 4 bases respectively, with 20 bases between them. Germline V CDR1 and CDR2: DFQATT, SNEGSKA (reference sequence). The CDR3 has 15 residues. The CDR3 is CSAPIGQLLSYGYTF. The CDR3 DNA reads as TGCAGTGCTCCGATCGGACAGCTATTGTCCTATGGCTACACCTTC.

In this sample, this clonotype turned up a few times. The chain is built from TRBV20-1 and TRBJ2-3, with D maybe TRBD1 (5 bases). The germline V gene encodes CDR1 DFQATT and CDR2 SNEGSKA (reference sequence). The CDR3 sequence is 16 residues long. Trimming left V 4 bases short and J 2 bases short, with 19 bases between. The DNA for the CDR3 is TGCAGTGCTACCTACCAGGGTAGGGGTGTCACAGATACGCAGTATTTT. Translated, it gives CSATYQGRGVTDTQYF.

At least ten counts were recorded for this clonotype. This chain connects TRBV6-1 to TRBJ1-1; D call uncertain. CDR3 length: 15 amino acids. Germline V gene sequence: CDR1 MNHNS, CDR2 SASEGT. V was trimmed by 1 base and J by 9 bases, leaving 18 bases between them. The CDR3 loop is CASSEGAPVPLKAFF. The CDR3 DNA reads as TGTGCCAGCAGTGAAGGGGCACCTGTGCCACTGAAAGCTTTCTTT.

The chain employs TRBV15 and TRBJ1-5; D not certain. V was pared by 2 bases and J by 4 bases, with 15 bases between. Germline V lookup: CDR1 LNHNV, CDR2 YYDKDF (reference sequence). This CDR3 has 16 residues. CDR3 in amino acids: CATSRRATQANQPQHF. The CDR3 DNA sequence: TGTGCCACCAGCAGACGGGCCACCCAGGCAAATCAGCCCCAGCATTTT.

The CDR3: CASRTRQGWETQYF. CDR3 DNA: TGTGCCAGCAGAACCAGACAGGGGTGGGAGACCCAGTACTTC. The gene calls are TRBV2 and TRBJ2-5; 8 bases agree with TRBD1. With 6 bases clipped from V and 5 bases from J, the junction kept 8 bases outside the gene matches. The CDR3 totals 14 residues. Germline-derived CDR1 and CDR2 are SNHLY and FYNNEI.

This clonotype was found a few times. This chain connects TRBV20-1 to TRBJ2-5; TRBD2 matches at 9 bases. The CDR3 loop spans 14 amino acids. Germline assignment: CDR1 DFQATT and CDR2 SNEGSKA (reference sequence). Trimming cost V 5 bases and J 5 bases; bases outside gene matches: 9. The CDR3 region has the DNA TGCAGTGCTGATCGTAGGGCGGGGGGGGAGACCCAGTACTTC. Residues: CSADRRAGGETQYF.

V gene TRBV4-3 combines with J gene TRBJ1-5; D call uncertain. Per germline, CDR1 LGHNA and CDR2 YSLEER. V gave up 1 base and J gave up 7 bases, with 11 bases separating them. The CDR3 has 14 residues. The CDR3 protein is CASSQGLGGQPQHF. CDR3 nucleotides: TGCGCCAGCAGCCAAGGCTTGGGTGGGCAGCCCCAGCATTTT.

This clonotype was observed a few times. The V and J genes are TRBV28 and TRBJ2-7; 7 bases fit TRBD1. The CDR3 is 15 amino acids. Per the germline V gene, CDR1 is MDHEN and CDR2 is SYDVKM. Losses at the gene ends were 7 bases for V and 2 bases for J; bases not matched to a gene: 11. The CDR3 DNA is TGTGCCAGCACCCTGAGCACAGGGACAGCCTACGAGCAGTACTTC. Its protein product is CASTLSTGTAYEQYF.

This clonotype appeared once. J is TRBJ1-2 and V is TRBV20-1; 8 bases are a match to TRBD1. This CDR3 has 14 residues. The trim removed 3 bases at V and 9 bases at J, leaving 12 bases unmatched. Germline CDR1 is DFQATT and CDR2 is SNEGSKA (reference sequence). CDR3 in DNA: TGCAGTGCTAGCCCGACCGGGACAGGCTCGCGCTACACCTTC. It encodes CSASPTGTGSRYTF.

The rearrangement links TRBV4-3 to TRBJ2-5; 11 bases agree with TRBD1. Near its end, the DNA agrees better with TRBJ2-7, so the J call may be wrong. The CDR3 has 15 residues. Germline V gives CDR1 LGHNA, CDR2 YSLEER. Here the CDR3 reads CASSQGTGGNCEQYF. The CDR3 nucleotides read TGCGCCAGCAGCCAAGGGACAGGGGGCAACTGCGAGCAGTACTTC.

This clonotype was detected a few times. V is TRBV6-5 and J is TRBJ2-1; no clear D gene. The CDR3 loop spans 16 amino acids. Germline values: CDR1 MNHEY, CDR2 SVGAGI. The germline V and J ends were trimmed by 6 bases and 0 bases, with 15 bases remaining between them. The DNA of the CDR3 is TGTGCCAGCAGACACGGACGGATGAGCTCCTACAATGAGCAGTTCTTC. This encodes CASRHGRMSSYNEQFF.

The J gene is TRBJ2-1, the V gene TRBV25-1; the D call may be TRBD1 or TRBD2 (5 bases each). V was trimmed by 2 bases and J by 5 bases, leaving 10 bases between them. This CDR3 is 14 amino acids long. Germline-derived CDR1 and CDR2 are MGHDK and SYGVNS. CDR3 DNA: TGTGCCAGCAGTGAAAGGGGACGGAACAATGAGCAGTTCTTC. Encoded protein: CASSERGRNNEQFF.

The V call is TRBV5-1, the J call TRBJ2-2; TRBD1 aligns across 8 bases. CDR3 length equals 18 residues. The germline gives CDR1 SGHRS, CDR2 YFSETQ. The ends lost 4 bases at V and 4 bases at J; junction bases unmatched: 15. The CDR3 DNA is TGCGCCAGCAGCAGAGAACCTACCGGGACAGGAGGCACCGGGGAGCTGTTTTTT. It is translated as CASSREPTGTGGTGELFF.

The rearrangement links TRBV5-6 to TRBJ2-1; 7 positions match TRBD2. CDR1 is SGHDT and CDR2 is YYEEEE in the germline V gene. Unmatched junction bases numbered 16, after V lost 2 bases and J lost 8 bases. There are 17 residues in the CDR3. The CDR3 reads CASSFRLGLGPRDEQFF. CDR3 DNA: TGTGCCAGCAGCTTCCGTCTTGGACTAGGGCCCAGGGATGAGCAGTTCTTC.

This clonotype was observed at least ten times. J is TRBJ2-7 and V is TRBV12-3 or TRBV12-4, with 9 bases matching TRBD1. J was trimmed by 5 bases and V by 5 bases; bases with no gene match: 4. The CDR3 covers 13 residues. The CDR3 nucleotides are TGTGCCAGCAGTACCCGGGACAGGGACGAGCAGTACTTC. It is translated as CASSTRDRDEQYF.